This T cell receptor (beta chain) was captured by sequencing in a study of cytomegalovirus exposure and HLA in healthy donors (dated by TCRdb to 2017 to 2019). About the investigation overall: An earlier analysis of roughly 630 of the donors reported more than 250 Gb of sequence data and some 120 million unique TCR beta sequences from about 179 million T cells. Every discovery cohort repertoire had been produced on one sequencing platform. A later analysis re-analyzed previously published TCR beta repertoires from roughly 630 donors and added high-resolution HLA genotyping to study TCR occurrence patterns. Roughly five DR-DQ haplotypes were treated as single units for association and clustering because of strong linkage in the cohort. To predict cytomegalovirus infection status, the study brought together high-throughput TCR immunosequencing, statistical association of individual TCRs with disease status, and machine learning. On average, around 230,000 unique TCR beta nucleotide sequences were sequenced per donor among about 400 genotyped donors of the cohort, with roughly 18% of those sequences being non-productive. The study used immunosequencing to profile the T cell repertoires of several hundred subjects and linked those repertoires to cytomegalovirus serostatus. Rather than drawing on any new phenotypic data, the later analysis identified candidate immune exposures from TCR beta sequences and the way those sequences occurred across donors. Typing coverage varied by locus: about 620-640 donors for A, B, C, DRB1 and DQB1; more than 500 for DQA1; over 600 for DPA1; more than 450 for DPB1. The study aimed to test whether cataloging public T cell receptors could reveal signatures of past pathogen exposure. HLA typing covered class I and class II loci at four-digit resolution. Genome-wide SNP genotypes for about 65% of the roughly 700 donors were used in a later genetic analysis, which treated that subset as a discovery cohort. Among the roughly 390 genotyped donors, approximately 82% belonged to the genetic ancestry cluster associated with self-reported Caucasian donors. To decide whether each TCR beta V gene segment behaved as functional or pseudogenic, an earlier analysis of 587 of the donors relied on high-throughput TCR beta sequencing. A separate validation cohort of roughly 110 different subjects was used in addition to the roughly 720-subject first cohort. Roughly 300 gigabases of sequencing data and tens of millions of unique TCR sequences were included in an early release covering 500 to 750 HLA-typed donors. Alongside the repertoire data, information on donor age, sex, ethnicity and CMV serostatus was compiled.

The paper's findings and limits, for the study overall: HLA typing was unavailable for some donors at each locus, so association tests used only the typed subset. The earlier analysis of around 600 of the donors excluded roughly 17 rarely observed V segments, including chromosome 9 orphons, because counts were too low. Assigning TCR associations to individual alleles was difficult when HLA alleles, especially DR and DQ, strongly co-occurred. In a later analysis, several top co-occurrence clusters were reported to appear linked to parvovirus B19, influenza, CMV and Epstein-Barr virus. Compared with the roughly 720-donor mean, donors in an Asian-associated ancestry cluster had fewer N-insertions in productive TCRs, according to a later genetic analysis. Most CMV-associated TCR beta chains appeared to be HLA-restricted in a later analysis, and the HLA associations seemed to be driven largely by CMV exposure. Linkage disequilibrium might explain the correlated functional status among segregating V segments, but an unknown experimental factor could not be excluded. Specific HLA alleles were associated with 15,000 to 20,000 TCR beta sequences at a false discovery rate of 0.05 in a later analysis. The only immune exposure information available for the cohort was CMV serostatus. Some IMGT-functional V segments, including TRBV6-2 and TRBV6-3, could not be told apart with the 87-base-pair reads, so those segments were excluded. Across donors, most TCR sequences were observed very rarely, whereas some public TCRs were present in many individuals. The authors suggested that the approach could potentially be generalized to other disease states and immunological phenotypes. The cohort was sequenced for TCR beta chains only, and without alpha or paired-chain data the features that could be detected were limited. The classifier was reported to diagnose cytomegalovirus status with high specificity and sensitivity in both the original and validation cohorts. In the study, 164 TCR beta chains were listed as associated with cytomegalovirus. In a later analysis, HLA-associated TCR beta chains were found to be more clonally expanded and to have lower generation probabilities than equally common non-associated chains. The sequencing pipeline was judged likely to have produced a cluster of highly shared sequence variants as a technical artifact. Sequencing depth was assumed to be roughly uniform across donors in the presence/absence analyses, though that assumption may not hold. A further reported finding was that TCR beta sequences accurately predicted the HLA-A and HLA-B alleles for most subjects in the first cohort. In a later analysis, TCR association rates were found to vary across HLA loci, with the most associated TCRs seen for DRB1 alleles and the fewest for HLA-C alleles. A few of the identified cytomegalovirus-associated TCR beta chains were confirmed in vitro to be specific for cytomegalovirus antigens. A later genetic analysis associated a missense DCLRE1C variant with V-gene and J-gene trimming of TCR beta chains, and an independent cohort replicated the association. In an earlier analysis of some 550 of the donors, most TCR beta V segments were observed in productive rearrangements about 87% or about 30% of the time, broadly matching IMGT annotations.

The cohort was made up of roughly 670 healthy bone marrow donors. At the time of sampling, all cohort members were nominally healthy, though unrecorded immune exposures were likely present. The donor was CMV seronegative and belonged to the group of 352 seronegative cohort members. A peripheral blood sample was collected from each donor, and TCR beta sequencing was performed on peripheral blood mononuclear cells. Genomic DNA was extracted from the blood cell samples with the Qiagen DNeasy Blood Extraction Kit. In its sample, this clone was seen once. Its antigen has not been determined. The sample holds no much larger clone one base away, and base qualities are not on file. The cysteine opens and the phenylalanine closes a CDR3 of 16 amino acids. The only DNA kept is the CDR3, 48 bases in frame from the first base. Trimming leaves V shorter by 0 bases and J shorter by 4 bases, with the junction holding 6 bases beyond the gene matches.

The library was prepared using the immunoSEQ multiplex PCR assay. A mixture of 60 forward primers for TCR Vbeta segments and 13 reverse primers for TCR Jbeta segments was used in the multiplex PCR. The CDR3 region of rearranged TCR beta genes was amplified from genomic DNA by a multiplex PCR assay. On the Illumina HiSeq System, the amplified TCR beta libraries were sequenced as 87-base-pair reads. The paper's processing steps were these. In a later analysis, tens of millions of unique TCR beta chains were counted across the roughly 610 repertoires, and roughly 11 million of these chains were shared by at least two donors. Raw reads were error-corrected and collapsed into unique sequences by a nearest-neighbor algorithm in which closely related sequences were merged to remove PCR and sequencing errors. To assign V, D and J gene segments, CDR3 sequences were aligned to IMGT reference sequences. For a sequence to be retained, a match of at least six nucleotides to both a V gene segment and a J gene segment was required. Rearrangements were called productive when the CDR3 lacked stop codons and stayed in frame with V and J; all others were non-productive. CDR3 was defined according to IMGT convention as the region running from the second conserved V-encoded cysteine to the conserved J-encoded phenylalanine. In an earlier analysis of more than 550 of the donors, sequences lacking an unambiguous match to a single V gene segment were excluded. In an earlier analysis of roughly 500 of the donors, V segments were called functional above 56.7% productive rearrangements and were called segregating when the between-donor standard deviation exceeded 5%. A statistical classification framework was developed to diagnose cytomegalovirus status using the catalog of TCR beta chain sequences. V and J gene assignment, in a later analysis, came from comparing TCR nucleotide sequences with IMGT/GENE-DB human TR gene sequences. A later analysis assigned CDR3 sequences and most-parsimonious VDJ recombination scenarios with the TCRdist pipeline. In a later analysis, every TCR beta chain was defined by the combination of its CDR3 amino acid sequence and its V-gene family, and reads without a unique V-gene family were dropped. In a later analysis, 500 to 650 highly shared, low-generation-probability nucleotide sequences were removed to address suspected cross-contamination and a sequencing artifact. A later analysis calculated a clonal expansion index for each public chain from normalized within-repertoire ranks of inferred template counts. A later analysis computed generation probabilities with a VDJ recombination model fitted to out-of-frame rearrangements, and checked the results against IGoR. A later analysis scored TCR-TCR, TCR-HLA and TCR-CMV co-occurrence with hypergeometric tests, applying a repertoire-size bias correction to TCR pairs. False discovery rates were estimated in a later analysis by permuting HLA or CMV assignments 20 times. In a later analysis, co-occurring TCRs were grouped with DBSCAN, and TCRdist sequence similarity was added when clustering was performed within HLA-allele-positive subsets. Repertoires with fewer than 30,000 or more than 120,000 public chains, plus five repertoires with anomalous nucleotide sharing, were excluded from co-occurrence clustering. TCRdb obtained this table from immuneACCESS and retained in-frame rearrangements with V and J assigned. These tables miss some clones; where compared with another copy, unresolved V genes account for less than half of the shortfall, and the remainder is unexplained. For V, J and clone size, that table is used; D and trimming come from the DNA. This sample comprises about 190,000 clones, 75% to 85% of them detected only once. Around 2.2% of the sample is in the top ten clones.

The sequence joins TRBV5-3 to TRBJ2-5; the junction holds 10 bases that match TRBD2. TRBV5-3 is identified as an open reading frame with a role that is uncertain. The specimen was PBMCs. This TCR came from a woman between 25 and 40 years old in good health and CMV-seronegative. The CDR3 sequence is CARSLASGRVRETQYF. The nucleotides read TGTGCCAGAAGCTTGGCTAGCGGGAGAGTTCGAGAGACCCAGTACTTC.